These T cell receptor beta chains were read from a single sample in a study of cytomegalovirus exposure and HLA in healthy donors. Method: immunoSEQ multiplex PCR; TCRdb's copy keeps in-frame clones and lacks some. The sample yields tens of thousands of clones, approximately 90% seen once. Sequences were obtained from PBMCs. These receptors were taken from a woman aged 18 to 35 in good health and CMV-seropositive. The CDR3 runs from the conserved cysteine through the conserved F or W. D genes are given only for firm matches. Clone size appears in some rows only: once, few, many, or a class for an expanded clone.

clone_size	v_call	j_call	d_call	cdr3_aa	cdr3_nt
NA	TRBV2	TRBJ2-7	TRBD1	CASSGTGVSYEQYF	TGTGCCAGCAGTGGAACAGGGGTCTCCTACGAGCAGTACTTC
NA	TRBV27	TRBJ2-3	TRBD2	CASRLAGAMHGYIDTQYF	TGTGCCAGCAGACTAGCGGGGGCTATGCACGGGTATATAGATACGCAGTATTTT
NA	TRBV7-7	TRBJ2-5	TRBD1	CASSHSRGQMETQYF	TGTGCTAGCAGCCACAGTAGGGGACAGATGGAGACCCAGTACTTC
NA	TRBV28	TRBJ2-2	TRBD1	CASTPGQGNTGELFF	TGTGCCAGCACGCCAGGACAGGGGAACACCGGGGAGCTGTTTTTT
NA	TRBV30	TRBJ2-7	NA	CAWKRRAESYEQYF	TGTGCCTGGAAAAGGCGGGCAGAATCCTACGAGCAGTACTTC
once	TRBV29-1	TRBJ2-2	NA	CSGKGGTGELFF	TGCAGCGGCAAAGGGGGAACCGGGGAGCTGTTTTTT
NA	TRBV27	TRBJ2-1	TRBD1	CASHRTGSSYNEQFF	TGTGCCAGCCATAGGACAGGGAGCTCCTACAATGAGCAGTTCTTC
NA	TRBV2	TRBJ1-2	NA	CASSGSLVYGYTF	TGTGCCAGCAGTGGGTCACTAGTCTATGGCTACACCTTC
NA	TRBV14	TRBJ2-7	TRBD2	CASSYGLVNEQYF	TGTGCCAGCAGCTATGGACTAGTCAACGAGCAGTACTTC
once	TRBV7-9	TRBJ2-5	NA	CATRDIQETQYF	TGTGCCACCCGGGACATTCAAGAGACCCAGTACTTC
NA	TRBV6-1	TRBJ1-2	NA	CASHSLQGAYGYTF	TGTGCCAGCCATTCTTTACAGGGAGCCTATGGCTACACCTTC
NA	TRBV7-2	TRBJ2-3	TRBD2	CASSSPTSGVGADTQYF	TGTGCCAGCAGCTCCCCGACTAGCGGGGTTGGGGCAGATACGCAGTATTTT
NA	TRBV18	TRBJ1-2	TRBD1	CASSPLDRDRGNYGYTF	TGTGCCAGCTCACCACTTGACCGGGACAGGGGCAACTATGGCTACACCTTC
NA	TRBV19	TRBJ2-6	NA	CASSIVVTGANVLTF	TGTGCCAGTAGTATAGTTGTCACTGGGGCCAACGTCCTGACTTTC
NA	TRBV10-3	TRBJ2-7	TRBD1	CAISTGTAYEQYF	TGTGCCATCAGTACCGGGACAGCCTACGAGCAGTACTTC
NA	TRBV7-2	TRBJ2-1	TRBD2	CASMRPGGGNNEQFF	TGTGCCAGCATGCGGCCCGGGGGGGGGAACAATGAGCAGTTCTTC
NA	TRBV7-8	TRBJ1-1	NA	CASSLQEAYTEAFF	TGTGCCAGCAGCTTGCAAGAGGCCTACACTGAAGCTTTCTTT
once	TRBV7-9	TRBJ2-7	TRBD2	CASSPSGYEQYF	TGTGCCAGCAGCCCTAGCGGCTACGAGCAGTACTTC
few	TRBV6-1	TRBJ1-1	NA	CASSDGGGGAEAFF	TGTGCCAGCAGTGACGGGGGTGGGGGGGCTGAAGCTTTCTTT
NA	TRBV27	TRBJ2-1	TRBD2	CASSWGGRAYNEQFF	TGTGCCAGCAGTTGGGGCGGGAGGGCGTACAATGAGCAGTTCTTC
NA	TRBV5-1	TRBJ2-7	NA	CASSLATENLYEQYF	TGCGCCAGCAGCTTGGCGACAGAGAACCTCTACGAGCAGTACTTC
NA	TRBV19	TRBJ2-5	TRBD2	CASSIGLAAETQYF	TGTGCCAGTAGTATAGGGCTAGCGGCAGAGACCCAGTACTTC